This T cell receptor beta chain was profiled in a study of PD-1 blockade in mismatch repair-deficient tumors. Germline assignment: CDR1 SGDLS and CDR2 YYNGEE. The CDR3 runs to 17 residues. After removal of 3 bases from V and 6 bases from J, the junction contained 11 bases not matched to a gene. Sequencing was performed with immunoSEQ multiplex PCR; in TCRdb, only in-frame clones are kept and a portion is missing. The sample has 50,000 to 75,000 clones, about 91% seen once. The source is an adult with mismatch repair-deficient cancer. The rearrangement links TRBV9 to TRBJ2-7, with 14 positions matching TRBD2. The material sequenced was peripheral blood, taken 52 weeks after starting pembrolizumab. CDR3 region: CASSANRTSGRSREQYF. CDR3 sequence (DNA): TGTGCCAGCAGCGCGAACAGGACTAGCGGGAGGTCACGCGAGCAGTACTTC.